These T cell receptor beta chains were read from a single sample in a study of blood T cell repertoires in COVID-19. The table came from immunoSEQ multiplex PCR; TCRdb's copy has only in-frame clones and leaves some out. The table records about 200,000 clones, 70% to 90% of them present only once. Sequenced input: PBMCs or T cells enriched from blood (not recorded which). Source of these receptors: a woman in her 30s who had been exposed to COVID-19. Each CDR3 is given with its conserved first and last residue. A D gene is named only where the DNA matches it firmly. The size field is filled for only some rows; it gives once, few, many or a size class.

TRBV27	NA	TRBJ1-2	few	CASSPRLGAGYTF	TGTGCCAGCAGTCCAAGGTTAGGGGCCGGCTACACCTTC
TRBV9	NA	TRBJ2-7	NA	CASSPGLDYEQYF	TGTGCCAGCAGCCCCGGACTCGACTACGAGCAGTACTTC
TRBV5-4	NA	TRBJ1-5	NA	CASSYGGHSNQPQHF	TGTGCCAGCAGCTATGGCGGCCATAGCAATCAGCCCCAGCATTTT
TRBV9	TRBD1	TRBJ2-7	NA	CASSVGDRAEQYF	TGTGCCAGCAGCGTAGGGGACAGGGCCGAGCAGTACTTC
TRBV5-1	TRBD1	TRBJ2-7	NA	CASSTGGIGEQYF	TGCGCCAGCAGCACAGGGGGAATAGGCGAGCAGTACTTC
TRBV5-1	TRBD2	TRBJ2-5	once	CASSLDGGGGQETQYF	TGCGCCAGCAGCTTGGACGGCGGCGGGGGTCAAGAGACCCAGTACTTC
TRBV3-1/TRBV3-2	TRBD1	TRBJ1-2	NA	CASSRGTGANYGYTF	TGTGCCAGCAGCCGCGGGACAGGGGCTAACTATGGCTACACCTTC
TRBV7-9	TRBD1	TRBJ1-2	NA	CASSVTGAVGYTF	TGTGCCAGCAGCGTGACAGGGGCGGTTGGCTACACCTTC
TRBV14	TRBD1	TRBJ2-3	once	CASSQPEDRPGADTQYF	TGTGCCAGCAGCCAACCCGAGGACAGGCCTGGCGCAGATACGCAGTATTTT
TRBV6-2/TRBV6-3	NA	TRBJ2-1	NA	CASSLGLMNNEQFF	TGTGCCAGCAGTCTCGGACTCATGAACAATGAGCAGTTCTTC
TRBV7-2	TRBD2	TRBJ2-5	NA	CASSLGGGAETQYF	TGTGCCAGCAGCTTAGGCGGGGGGGCCGAGACCCAGTACTTC
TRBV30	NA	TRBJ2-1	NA	CAWVGTDSYNEQFF	TGTGCCTGGGTGGGGACTGATTCCTACAATGAGCAGTTCTTC
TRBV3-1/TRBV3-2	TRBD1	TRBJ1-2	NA	CASSHGTAYGYTF	TGTGCCAGCAGCCATGGGACAGCCTATGGCTACACCTTC
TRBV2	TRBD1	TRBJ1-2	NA	CASSETTGEYGRGYTF	TGTGCCAGCAGTGAGACTACAGGGGAGTATGGGAGGGGCTACACCTTC
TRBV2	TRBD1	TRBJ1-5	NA	CASSGTGDNQPQHF	TGTGCCAGCAGCGGGACAGGAGATAATCAGCCCCAGCATTTT
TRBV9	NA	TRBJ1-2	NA	CASSSGHSIHTF	TGTGCCAGCAGCTCGGGACATAGTATCCACACCTTC
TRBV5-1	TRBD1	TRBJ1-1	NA	CASSWGTGATEAFF	TGCGCCAGCAGCTGGGGGACAGGGGCCACTGAAGCTTTCTTT
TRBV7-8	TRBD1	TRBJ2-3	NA	CASSPKDRGEAYTQYF	TGTGCCAGCTCCCCCAAGGACAGGGGCGAGGCATATACGCAGTATTTT
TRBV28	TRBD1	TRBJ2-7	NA	CASSFGDSQTYEQYF	TGTGCCAGCAGTTTCGGGGACAGCCAAACCTACGAGCAGTACTTC
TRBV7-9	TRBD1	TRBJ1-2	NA	CASSRQGNDGYTF	TGTGCCAGCAGCCGACAGGGCAATGATGGCTACACCTTC
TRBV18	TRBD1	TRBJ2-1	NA	CASSPQGQGELDEQFF	TGTGCCAGCTCACCTCAGGGACAGGGGGAGTTGGATGAGCAGTTCTTC
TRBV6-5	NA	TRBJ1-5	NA	CASKAGRGIQPQHF	TGTGCCAGCAAGGCTGGCAGGGGTATTCAGCCCCAGCATTTT
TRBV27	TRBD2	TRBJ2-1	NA	CASSPVWASGPNEQFF	TGTGCCAGCAGTCCGGTTTGGGCTAGCGGACCAAATGAGCAGTTCTTC
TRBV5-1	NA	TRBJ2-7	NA	CASSWLLRGAEEQYF	TGCGCCAGCAGCTGGCTCCTTCGGGGGGCGGAAGAGCAGTACTTC
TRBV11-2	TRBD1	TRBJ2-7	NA	CASSPGTGDYEQYF	TGTGCCAGCAGCCCCGGGACAGGAGACTACGAGCAGTACTTC
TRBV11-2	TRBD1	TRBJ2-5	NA	CASSNRGQGFETQYF	TGTGCCAGCAGCAACAGGGGACAGGGGTTTGAGACCCAGTACTTC
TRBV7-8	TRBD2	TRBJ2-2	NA	CASSPRLATGELFF	TGTGCCAGCAGCCCAAGACTAGCTACTGGGGAGCTGTTTTTT
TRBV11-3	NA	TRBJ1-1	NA	CASSLEAGGNTEAFF	TGTGCCAGCAGCTTAGAGGCGGGAGGGAACACTGAAGCTTTCTTT
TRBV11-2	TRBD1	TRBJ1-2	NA	CASRFDRVVVYGYTF	TGTGCCAGCAGATTCGACAGGGTAGTTGTTTATGGCTACACCTTC
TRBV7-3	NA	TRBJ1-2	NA	CASSPNTGIGGYTF	TGTGCCAGCAGCCCAAACACAGGGATTGGAGGCTACACCTTC
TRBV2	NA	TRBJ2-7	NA	CASSGGRGAGEQYF	TGTGCCAGCAGTGGGGGACGGGGGGCTGGCGAGCAGTACTTC
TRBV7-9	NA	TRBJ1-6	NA	CASSLGGLNSPLHF	TGTGCCAGCAGCTTAGGAGGCCTTAATTCACCCCTCCACTTT
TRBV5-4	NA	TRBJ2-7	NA	CASSSKDRSSGEQYF	TGTGCCAGCAGCTCTAAAGACAGGTCGTCGGGCGAGCAGTACTTC
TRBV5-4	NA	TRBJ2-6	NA	CASSLGGSGANVLTF	TGTGCCAGCAGCTTGGGAGGTTCTGGGGCCAACGTCCTGACTTTC
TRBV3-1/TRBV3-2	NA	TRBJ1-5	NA	CASSQVRGEPQHF	TGTGCCAGCAGCCAAGTTCGCGGCGAGCCCCAGCATTTT
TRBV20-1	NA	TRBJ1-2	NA	CSASSSRQPSYGYTF	TGCAGTGCTAGTTCTTCGAGGCAGCCCTCCTATGGCTACACCTTC
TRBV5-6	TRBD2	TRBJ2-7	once	CASSLAGGPYEQYF	TGTGCCAGCTCTCTAGCGGGGGGGCCCTACGAGCAGTACTTC
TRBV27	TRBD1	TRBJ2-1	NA	CASSYGQGAGNEQFF	TGTGCCAGCAGTTACGGACAGGGGGCAGGCAATGAGCAGTTCTTC
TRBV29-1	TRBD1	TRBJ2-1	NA	CSADGQGMGNEQFF	TGCAGCGCCGACGGACAGGGAATGGGGAATGAGCAGTTCTTC
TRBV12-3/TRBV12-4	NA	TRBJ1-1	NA	CATRRGNTEAFF	TGTGCCACCCGGCGGGGTAACACTGAAGCTTTCTTT
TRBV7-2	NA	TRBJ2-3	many	CASSLGGPTVRTQYF	TGTGCCAGCAGCTTAGGGGGGCCCACCGTTCGTACGCAGTATTTT
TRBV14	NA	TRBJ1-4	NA	CASSQERIPDRANEKLFF	TGTGCCAGCAGCCAAGAGAGAATACCGGACAGAGCTAATGAAAAACTGTTTTTT
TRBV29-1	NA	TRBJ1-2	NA	CSVEVQQGIYGYTF	TGCAGCGTTGAAGTACAACAGGGAATCTATGGCTACACCTTC
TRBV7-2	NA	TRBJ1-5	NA	CASSLWGVRNQPQHF	TGTGCCAGCAGCTTATGGGGAGTGAGGAATCAGCCCCAGCATTTT
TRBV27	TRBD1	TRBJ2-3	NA	CASSLGTGTDTQYF	TGTGCCAGCAGTTTAGGGACAGGGACAGATACGCAGTATTTT
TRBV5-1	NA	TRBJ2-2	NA	CASSRNTGELFF	TGCGCCAGCAGCCGGAACACCGGGGAGCTGTTTTTT
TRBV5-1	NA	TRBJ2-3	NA	CASSPEGSRGSRTDTQYF	TGCGCCAGCAGCCCAGAAGGAAGTCGGGGGTCCCGCACAGATACGCAGTATTTT
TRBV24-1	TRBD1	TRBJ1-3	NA	CATSDPDRGSGNTIYF	TGTGCCACCAGTGACCCCGACAGGGGCTCTGGAAACACCATATATTTT
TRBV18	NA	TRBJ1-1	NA	CASSPRQELNTEAFF	TGTGCCAGCTCACCTCGACAGGAATTGAACACTGAAGCTTTCTTT